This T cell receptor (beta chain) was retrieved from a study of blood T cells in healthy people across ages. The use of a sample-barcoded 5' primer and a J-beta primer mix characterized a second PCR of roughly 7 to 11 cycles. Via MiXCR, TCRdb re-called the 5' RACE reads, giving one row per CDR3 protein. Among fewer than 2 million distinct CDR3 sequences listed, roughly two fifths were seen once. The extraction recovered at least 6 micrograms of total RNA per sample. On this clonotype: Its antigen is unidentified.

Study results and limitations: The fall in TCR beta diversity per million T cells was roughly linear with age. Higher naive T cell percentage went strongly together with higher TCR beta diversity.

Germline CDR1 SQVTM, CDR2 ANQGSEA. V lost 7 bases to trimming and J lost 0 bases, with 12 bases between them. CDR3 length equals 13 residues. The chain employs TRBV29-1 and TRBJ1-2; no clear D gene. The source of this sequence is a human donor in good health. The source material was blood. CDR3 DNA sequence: TGCAGCGCCCGGTACCTAACTAACTATGGCTACACCTTC. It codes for CSARYLTNYGYTF. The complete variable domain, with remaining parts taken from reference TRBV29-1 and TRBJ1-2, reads SAVISQKPSRDICQRGTSLTIQCQVDSQVTMMFWYRQQPGQSLTLIATANQGSEATYESGFVIDKFPISRPNLTFSTLTVSNMSPEDSSIYLCSARYLTNYGYTFGSGTRLTVV.